Following are 6 T cell receptor beta chains from one sample sequenced in a study of OX40 agonist ivuxolimab in advanced cancers. Only in-frame clones appear in the TCRdb table, and some are missing; sequencing was by immunoSEQ multiplex PCR. The sample holds under 13,000 clones, just under 75% seen once. Specimen: CD4+ or CD8+ T cells sorted from blood, collected in a trial of the OX40 agonist ivuxolimab. The receptor source for this set is an adult with an advanced solid tumor such as melanoma, head and neck, liver or kidney cancer.

The rearrangement uses TRBV4-3 and TRBJ1-1, with TRBD1 as a possible D gene (5 bases). V was trimmed by 3 bases and J by 5 bases, leaving 7 bases between them. The germline V gene encodes CDR1 LGHNA and CDR2 YSLEER. CDR3 size: 12 residues. The CDR3 loop reads CASSQKGTEAFF. CDR3 nucleotides: TGCGCCAGCAGCCAGAAGGGGACTGAAGCTTTCTTT.

This chain uses TRBV11-1 with TRBJ1-5; no reliable D call. The ends were cut back, 2 bases at V and 5 bases at J, with 7 bases in the middle. The CDR3 runs 13 residues. Germline CDR1 is SGHAT and CDR2 is FQDESV (reference sequence). The CDR3 region is CASSLTDHQPQHF. DNA of the CDR3: TGTGCCAGCAGCTTAACCGACCATCAGCCCCAGCATTTT.

This clone was picked up one time. The V call is TRBV9, the J call TRBJ2-3, with D possibly matching TRBD2 (5 bases). The CDR3 consists of 17 residues. Germline CDR1 reads SGDLS; CDR2 reads YYNGEE. The V end was cut by 4 bases, the J end by 0 bases, with 18 bases between. The DNA for the CDR3 is TGTGCCAGCAGCCCCCGCGGACTCAAATCTAGCACAGATACGCAGTATTTT. This encodes CASSPRGLKSSTDTQYF.

The rearrangement joins TRBV28 to TRBJ1-4; D is unresolved. Germline values: CDR1 MDHEN, CDR2 SYDVKM. The CDR3 totals 15 residues. Trimming left V 5 bases short and J 5 bases short, with 15 bases between. The CDR3 is CASSAELSWNEKLFF. The DNA for the CDR3 is TGTGCCAGCAGTGCCGAACTATCCTGGAATGAAAAACTGTTTTTT. The full variable domain, completed using reference TRBV28 and TRBJ1-4, is DVKVTQSSRYLVKRTGEKVFLECVQDMDHENMFWYRQDPGLGLRLIYFSYDVKMKEKGDIPEGYSVSREKKERFSLILESASTNQTSMYLCASSAELSWNEKLFFGSGTQLSVL.

The CDR3 loop is CSVGKGGPSGANVLTF. For the CDR3, the DNA is TGCAGCGTTGGGAAGGGGGGGCCCTCTGGGGCCAACGTCCTGACTTTC. V gene TRBV29-1 combines with J gene TRBJ2-6; the D gene is possibly TRBD2 (7 bases). CDR1 is SQVTM, CDR2 ANQGSEA, per germline. V was cut by 4 bases and J by 0 bases, with 13 bases left in between. The length of the CDR3 is 16 residues.

The rearrangement uses TRBV29-1 and TRBJ2-7; 7 bases fit TRBD1. The CDR3 length is 13 residues. The trim removed 4 bases at V and 5 bases at J, leaving 8 bases unmatched. Germline values: CDR1 SQVTM, CDR2 ANQGSEA. The CDR3 sequence is CSVGTGGGHEQYF. CDR3 nucleotides: TGCAGCGTTGGGACAGGAGGTGGCCACGAGCAGTACTTC.